This T cell receptor beta chain is from a study of cytomegalovirus exposure and HLA in healthy donors. The length of the CDR3 is 14 residues. Germline loops: CDR1 SGHRS, CDR2 YFSETQ. V was cut by 9 bases and J by 0 bases, with 12 bases left in between. Both 60 Vbeta primers and 13 Jbeta primers went into the PCR. Method: immunoSEQ multiplex PCR; TCRdb's copy keeps in-frame clones and lacks some. With about 60,000 clones in the sample, the ten largest clones hold approximately 8.9%. Input material: PBMCs. This clonotype was sampled from a man in his fifties in good health and CMV-seropositive. The gene calls are TRBV5-1 and TRBJ2-2, with D possibly TRBD1 on 6 matching bases. DNA for the CDR3: TGCGCCACCGCGGACAGTACGAACACCGGGGAGCTGTTTTTT. This translates into CATADSTNTGELFF.